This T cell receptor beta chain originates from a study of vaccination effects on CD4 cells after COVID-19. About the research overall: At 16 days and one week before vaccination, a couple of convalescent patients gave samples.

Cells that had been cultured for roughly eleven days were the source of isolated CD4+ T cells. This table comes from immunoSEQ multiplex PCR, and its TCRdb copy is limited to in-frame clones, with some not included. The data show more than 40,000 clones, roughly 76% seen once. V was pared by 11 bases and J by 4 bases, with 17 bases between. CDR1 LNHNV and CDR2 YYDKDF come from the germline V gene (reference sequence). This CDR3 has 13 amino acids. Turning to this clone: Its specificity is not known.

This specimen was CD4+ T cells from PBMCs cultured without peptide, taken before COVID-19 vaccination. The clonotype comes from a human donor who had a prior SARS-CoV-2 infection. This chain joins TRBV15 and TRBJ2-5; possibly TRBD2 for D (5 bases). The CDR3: CAATPGIRETQYF. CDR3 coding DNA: TGTGCCGCGACCCCGGGGATTCGAGAGACCCAGTACTTC.